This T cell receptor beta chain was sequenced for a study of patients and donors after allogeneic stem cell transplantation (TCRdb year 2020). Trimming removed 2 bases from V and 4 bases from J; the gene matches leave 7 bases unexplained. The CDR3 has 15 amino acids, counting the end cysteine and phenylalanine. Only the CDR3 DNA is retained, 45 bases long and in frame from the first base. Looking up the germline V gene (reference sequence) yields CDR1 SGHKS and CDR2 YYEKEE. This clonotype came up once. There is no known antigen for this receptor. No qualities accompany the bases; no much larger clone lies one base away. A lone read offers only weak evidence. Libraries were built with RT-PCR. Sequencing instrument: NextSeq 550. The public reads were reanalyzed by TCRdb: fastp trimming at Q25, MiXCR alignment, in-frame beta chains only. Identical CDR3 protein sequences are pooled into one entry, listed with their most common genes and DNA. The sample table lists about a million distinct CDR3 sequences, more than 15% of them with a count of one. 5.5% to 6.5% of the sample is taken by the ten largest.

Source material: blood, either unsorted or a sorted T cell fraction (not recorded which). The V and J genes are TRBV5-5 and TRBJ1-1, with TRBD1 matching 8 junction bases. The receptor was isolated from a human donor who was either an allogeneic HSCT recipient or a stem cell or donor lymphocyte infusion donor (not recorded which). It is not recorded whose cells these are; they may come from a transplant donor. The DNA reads TGTGCCAGCAGCTTCCAGGGGGCGCAGGGCACTGAAGCTTTCTTT. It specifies CASSFQGAQGTEAFF.